Each of the 8 T cell receptor beta chains below was sequenced from the same sample in a study of T cells in Graves' hyperthyroidism and ophthalmopathy. Template material for amplifying TCR beta CDR3 regions consisted of RNA transcripts. Primed by the HTBI set, a first-round RT-PCR was run on the TCR CDR3. TCRdb reprocessed the multiplex PCR reads via MiXCR and lists one record per CDR3 protein. The table has around 600,000 distinct CDR3 sequences, more than 14% seen once. The sequencing input was blood. These receptors all come from a woman aged 45-59 years with Graves' ophthalmopathy.

This clonotype was seen many times. The V gene is TRBV9, the J gene TRBJ1-2, with 9 bases lining up with TRBD1. Per the germline V gene, CDR1 is SGDLS and CDR2 is YYNGEE. After removal of 0 bases from V and 4 bases from J, the junction contained 4 bases not matched to a gene. The CDR3 covers 15 residues. The CDR3 here is CASSVGGTGLYGYTF. CDR3 nucleotides: TGTGCCAGCAGCGTAGGAGGGACAGGGCTCTATGGCTACACCTTC.

In regard to this clonotype: No conserved phenylalanine or tryptophan is present at the end of the CDR3, so a read error is the likely explanation. As DNA, the CDR3 is TGTGCCAGCAGTTCTGGCCCCTCCTACGAGCAGTACTCC. Translation gives CASSSGPSYEQYS. The chain employs TRBV27 and TRBJ2-7; no clear D gene. In germline, CDR1 is MNHEY, CDR2 SMNVEV (reference sequence). Deletions cut 4 bases from V and 0 bases from J, with 7 bases between. The CDR3 runs 13 residues.

This clonotype was seen repeatedly, ten times or more. The rearrangement uses TRBV28 and TRBJ1-1; D is unresolved. V was pared by 6 bases and J by 0 bases, with 8 bases between. Per the germline V gene, CDR1 is MDHEN and CDR2 is SYDVKM. This CDR3 spans 13 amino acids. The CDR3 loop is CASREGLNTEAFF. The CDR3 coding sequence is TGTGCCAGCAGAGAGGGCTTGAACACTGAAGCTTTCTTT.

The rearrangement uses TRBV6-1 and TRBJ2-7; 9 bases agree with TRBD1. Germline loops: CDR1 MNHNS, CDR2 SASEGT. V was clipped by 8 bases and J by 3 bases; unmatched bases: 2. This CDR3 has 12 amino acids. CDR3 amino acids: CASRQGVYEQYF. The CDR3 bases are TGTGCCAGCCGACAGGGGGTCTACGAGCAGTACTTC.

This rearrangement joins TRBV6-1 to TRBJ2-5; TRBD2 matches 11 bases. J was trimmed by 5 bases and V by 0 bases; bases with no gene match: 8. The length of the CDR3 is 17 residues. Germline values: CDR1 MNHNS, CDR2 SASEGT. The CDR3 is CASSEAGSGRAYETQYF. As DNA, the CDR3 is TGTGCCAGCAGTGAAGCGGGTAGCGGGAGGGCCTATGAGACCCAGTACTTC.

This clonotype was seen repeatedly, ten times or more. This chain links TRBV30 with TRBJ2-7; tentative D call: TRBD1 (6 bases). The CDR3 has 14 amino acids. Trimming cost V 2 bases and J 0 bases, with 11 bases left between them. Germline CDR1 GTSNPN, CDR2 SVGIG (reference sequence). CDR3 region: CAWSWDTHSYEQYF. The CDR3 nucleotides are TGTGCCTGGAGTTGGGACACCCACTCCTACGAGCAGTACTTC.

This clonotype was found a few times. This chain links TRBV5-8 with TRBJ1-5; 7 nucleotides agree with TRBD1. The CDR3 covers 14 residues. V was pared by 4 bases and J by 7 bases, with 8 bases of the junction left unmatched. Looked up from germline, CDR1 is SGHTS and CDR2 is YDEGEE. The CDR3 is CASSPGGGEQPQHF. CDR3 DNA: TGTGCCAGCAGCCCAGGGGGAGGTGAGCAGCCCCAGCATTTT.

This clonotype was seen a few times. The chain links TRBV27 to TRBJ1-5; weak D call: TRBD1 (6 bases). Germline-derived CDR1 and CDR2 are MNHEY and SMNVEV (reference sequence). Trimming pared 2 bases from V and 7 bases from J, leaving 12 bases between. The CDR3 is 14 amino acids. CDR3 DNA sequence: TGTGCCAGCAGTTTAGTTCAGGGGCTCCAGCCCCAGCATTTT. Encoded protein: CASSLVQGLQPQHF.